This is a list of T cell receptor beta chains from one sample in a study of response to subunit inactivated influenza vaccine. Each CDR3 protein is one row after TCRdb ran MiXCR on the RT-PCR reads. The repertoire holds more than 200,000 distinct CDR3 sequences, with roughly an eighth as singletons. Material: non-naive T cells sorted from PBMCs, obtained roughly 2 weeks before vaccination. These receptors were taken from a man between 45 and 60 years old who received an inactivated influenza vaccine. The CDR3 runs from the conserved cysteine through the conserved F or W. The D gene is left open where the match is weak. Expanded clones get a size class; other rows say once, few or many, or leave the size out.

clone size | J gene | V gene | D gene | CDR3 protein | CDR3 DNA
. | TRBJ2-1 | TRBV7-8 | TRBD2 | CASSLRREISYNEQFF | TGTGCCAGCAGCTTAAGGCGGGAGATCTCCTACAATGAGCAGTTCTTC
. | TRBJ1-5 | TRBV6-5 | . | CASILNSNQPQHF | TGTGCCAGCATTTTAAATAGCAATCAGCCCCAGCATTTT
few | TRBJ2-7 | TRBV4-1 | . | CASSQLDRFYEQYF | TGCGCCAGCAGCCAACTAGACAGGTTTTACGAGCAGTACTTC
many | TRBJ2-3 | TRBV11-2 | TRBD2 | CASSLSLAGFTDTQYF | TGTGCCAGCAGCTTATCACTAGCGGGGTTCACAGATACGCAGTATTTT
many | TRBJ2-7 | TRBV27 | . | CASSLFPGDRMGEQYF | TGTGCCAGCAGTTTATTCCCCGGAGACAGGATGGGAGAGCAGTACTTC
few | TRBJ2-7 | TRBV20-1 | TRBD2 | CSAPSLAGDYSYEQYF | TGCAGTGCTCCTTCACTAGCGGGAGATTACTCCTACGAGCAGTACTTC
few | TRBJ2-3 | TRBV20-1 | . | CSARGGNRASTDTQYF | TGCAGTGCTAGAGGAGGGAACAGGGCGAGCACAGATACGCAGTATTTT
few | TRBJ2-3 | TRBV5-1 | TRBD1 | CASSVGTGRTDTQYF | TGCGCCAGCAGCGTCGGGACAGGGAGGACAGATACGCAGTATTTT
. | TRBJ2-1 | TRBV10-3 | TRBD2 | CATWTSGRNEQFF | TGTGCCACCTGGACTAGCGGGAGGAATGAGCAGTTCTTC
few | TRBJ2-1 | TRBV10-3 | TRBD2 | CAVLAGGLGEQFF | TGTGCCGTCTTAGCGGGAGGGTTGGGTGAGCAGTTCTTC
. | TRBJ1-1 | TRBV27 | . | CASSARDRSVEAFF | TGTGCCAGCAGTGCTCGGGACCGATCTGTGGAAGCTTTCTTT
few | TRBJ2-4 | TRBV11-2 | . | CASSQDTRAKNIQYF | TGTGCCAGCAGCCAGGATACCAGAGCCAAAAACATTCAGTACTTC
few | TRBJ2-7 | TRBV2 | . | CASTQGTYEQYF | TGTGCCAGCACACAGGGAACCTACGAGCAGTACTTC
few | TRBJ1-1 | TRBV7-9 | . | CASTDPIGGRTEAFF | TGTGCCAGCACCGACCCGATAGGTGGTCGCACTGAAGCTTTCTTT
. | TRBJ1-1 | TRBV5-1 | . | CASSLWGAMNTEAFF | TGCGCCAGCAGCTTATGGGGGGCCATGAACACTGAAGCTTTCTTT
many | TRBJ2-3 | TRBV4-2 | TRBD2 | CASSQEPSGGRRGPSGSTDTQYF | TGTGCCAGCAGCCAAGAGCCCAGCGGGGGGCGCCGAGGGCCCTCGGGATCCACAGATACGCAGTATTTT
. | TRBJ2-4 | TRBV6-1 | . | CASSEQEIRDIQYF | TGTGCCAGCAGTGAACAGGAAATTCGGGACATTCAGTACTTC
few | TRBJ1-4 | TRBV7-2 | . | CASSLTLWGFEKLFF | TGTGCCAGCAGCTTAACCCTGTGGGGGTTTGAAAAACTGTTTTTT
many | TRBJ2-3 | TRBV29-1 | TRBD1 | CSPGQVRTDTQYF | TGCAGCCCCGGACAGGTTCGCACAGATACGCAGTATTTT
. | TRBJ2-1 | TRBV4-3 | TRBD1 | CASSQDRTGYEQFF | TGCGCCAGCAGCCAAGATCGGACAGGTTATGAGCAGTTCTTC
. | TRBJ2-7 | TRBV29-1 | . | CSAGVGREQYF | TGCAGCGCTGGGGTCGGCAGGGAGCAGTACTTC
few | TRBJ2-1 | TRBV25-1 | TRBD2 | CASTIGTSGSNEQFF | TGTGCCAGCACTATAGGGACTAGCGGGAGTAATGAGCAGTTCTTC
few | TRBJ2-7 | TRBV3-1 | . | CASSDSPYEQYF | TGTGCCAGCAGCGACAGTCCCTACGAGCAGTACTTC